Described below is a single T cell receptor (beta chain) sequence and its context. This clonotype was detected a few times. Its antigen remains undetermined. There are no base qualities to consult, and no much larger clone falls within one base. The sample is drawn from a study of T cells in Graves' hyperthyroidism and ophthalmopathy (dated by TCRdb to about 2019). Regarding the study in general: Peripheral blood samples were taken at initial diagnosis, before any treatment was given. To identify distinguishing TCR V-J signatures, a discovery cohort of roughly 100 patients was used, comprising some 45 with Graves' ophthalmopathy and under 60 with stable Graves' hyperthyroidism. An independent validation cohort of some 18 hyperthyroidism patients and 17 patients who later progressed to ophthalmopathy tested prospective prediction of ophthalmopathy. For training and testing, the 100 patients in the discovery cohort were randomly divided in a 7:3 ratio. In several Graves' hyperthyroidism patients, the study also compared T-cell repertoires from thyroid tissue with T-cell repertoires from blood. After sampling, hyperthyroidism patients received methimazole starting at 30 mg daily, and ophthalmopathy patients received high-dose intravenous methylprednisolone. According to the paper, TCR Vbeta CDR3 sequencing was carried out on 135 peripheral blood samples, which came from over 40 ophthalmopathy, 75 or so hyperthyroidism and approximately 17 progressor patients. The full study reports these points: Sample size was not statistically predetermined, and blinding of investigators to group allocation was not performed. In validation, the model predicted progression to ophthalmopathy a median of about 6.8 months before onset, with about 67% sensitivity and 72.22% specificity. A 13 V-J signature model separated ophthalmopathy from stable hyperthyroidism, with approximately 86% sensitivity and 81.08% specificity in cross-validation and 80%/75% in testing. Most expanded thyroid clonotypes (frequency above 0.001) were also found in blood, which suggests that blood repertoires may mirror thyroid immune responses.

In the ophthalmopathy patients, disease was moderately to severely active, with a Clinical Activity Score of 3 or more, a NOSPECS grade of 4 or more, and a duration of less than 3 months. Any patient with an uncontrolled infection, another autoimmune disease, pregnancy or lactation was excluded. Diagnoses were established on the basis of clinical symptoms, serum thyroxine and TRAb, thyroid ultrasound, and orbital computed tomography. Ficoll-Paque density gradient centrifugation was used to isolate PBMCs from around 10 ml of fresh peripheral blood. Trizol reagent was used to extract total RNA, and RNA quality was then checked on an Agilent 2100 Bioanalyzer. Inclusive of the bounding cysteine and phenylalanine, the CDR3 is 14 residues long. Only the CDR3 region is kept as DNA, spanning 42 bases read in frame from base 1. V loses 4 bases of germline sequence and J loses 7 bases, and the interval between the two ends is 14 bases. CDR1 and CDR2, per the germline V gene, are SGHDT and YYEEEE.

The TCR beta CDR3 regions were amplified from RNA transcripts. A first-round RT-PCR of the TCR CDR3 used the HTBI primer set with the Qiagen OneStep RT-PCR kit. Libraries were constructed in a second round of multiplex PCR, after which size selection and purification were carried out. Paired-end sequencing of the libraries was performed with 100 bp reads on an Illumina HiSeq2000. As for how the authors treated the data: Raw data were processed with SOAPnuke, discarding reads with adapters, uncalled bases, mean Phred below 15, or no exact constant-primer or identifier match. COPE v1.2.5 was used to merge the high-quality paired reads, and each unique nucleotide sequence was defined as a clonotype. MiTCR v1.1 was used to align the clonotypes against IMGT TRBV, TRBD and TRBJ reference segments. The analysis included only V-J combinations with a frequency above 0.0001, which together covered more than 98% of the repertoires. The TCS score was defined as the ratio of F50 (clonal expansion) to E x V (chaos), calculated using BLOSUM62-based TCRdist between CDR3 peptides within each V-J. Welch's t-statistics and random forest reduced just over 500 V-J features to 10 to 15, which were used in a naive Bayes classifier (R e1071). TCRdb trimmed public reads at Q25 via fastp, called clones via MiXCR and kept in-frame beta chains. Rows with one shared CDR3 protein collapse into an entry with the most common genes and DNA. Here the V and J calls rest on TCRdb's processing, not on the authors' analysis. The sample table holds about 500,000 distinct CDR3 sequences, of which about 15% were seen once. Approximately 16% of the sample comes from the top ten.

The sample comprised blood. The rearranged segments are TRBV5-6 and TRBJ1-4, with a weak D call of TRBD1 (6 bases match). This TCR derives from a young woman with Graves' ophthalmopathy. The DNA sequence is TGTGCCAGCAGCCCCGGGACCAGGGGTGAAAAACTGTTTTTT. Its amino acids are CASSPGTRGEKLFF.